This T cell receptor (beta chain) was captured in a study of T cells in Graves' hyperthyroidism and ophthalmopathy. Study summary: The initial diagnosis was the point when peripheral blood was collected, ahead of any treatment. Points from the study as a whole: Model output signaled ophthalmopathy a median roughly 6.1 months ahead of onset.

Amplification of TCR beta CDR3 regions used RNA as the template. The HTBI primer set drove a first-round RT-PCR of the TCR CDR3. TCRdb redid the calling of the multiplex PCR reads with MiXCR, one entry per CDR3 protein. This table holds 250,000 to 300,000 distinct CDR3 sequences, about 13% found once. The germline V and J ends were trimmed by 4 bases and 0 bases, with 15 bases remaining between them. Germline V gene lookup returns CDR1 SNHLY and CDR2 FYNNEI. The CDR3 runs 17 residues. This clonotype was picked up many times. Its specificity is unknown. Uncontrolled infection, other autoimmune disease, pregnancy and lactation each barred patients from inclusion.

The J gene is TRBJ2-2, the V gene TRBV2; D not certain. The sequenced sample consisted of blood. The TCR sequence derives from a woman aged 40-49 years with Graves' hyperthyroidism. This chain's CDR3 is CASSVGLASANTGELFF. CDR3 DNA: TGTGCCAGCAGTGTGGGATTGGCCTCCGCGAACACCGGGGAGCTGTTTTTT.